The 28 T cell receptor beta chains below come from one sample, sequenced in a study of T cell responses to AZD1222 COVID-19 vaccine. Libraries were prepared by immunoSEQ multiplex PCR; TCRdb keeps only in-frame clonotypes and omits some of them. The sample comprises roughly 120,000 clones, around 89% of which are singletons, and roughly 1.5% rests with the top ten. The input for sequencing was peripheral blood, taken on day 0 of AZD1222 vaccination. These receptors all stem from an adult in good health.

Only a few counts were recorded for this clone. This chain joins TRBV5-1 and TRBJ2-7; perhaps TRBD2 as D (6 bases). Trimming removed 4 bases at V and 2 bases at J, with 16 bases between. CDR1 is SGHRS and CDR2 is YFSETQ in the germline V gene. This CDR3 contains 15 residues. CDR3 sequence (DNA): TGCGCCAGCAGCGTGGGCGGAGGGGAAACCTACGAGCAGTACTTC. It codes for CASSVGGGETYEQYF. Based on the CDR3 plus reference TRBV5-1 and TRBJ2-7, the full variable domain is KAGVTQTPRYLIKTRGQQVTLSCSPISGHRSVSWYQQTPGQGLQFLFEYFSETQRNKGNFPGRFSGRQFSNSRSEMNVSTLELGDSALYLCASSVGGGETYEQYFGPGTRLTVT.

This sequence joins TRBV7-9 and TRBJ1-4; 9 bases are a match to TRBD1. Germline V gene sequence: CDR1 SEHNR, CDR2 FQNEAQ (reference sequence). There are 15 residues in the CDR3. Germline trimming cut 3 bases from V and 6 bases from J; bases unmatched to any gene: 5. The CDR3 DNA reads TGTGCCAGCAGCTTTTCGGGACAGGGTGATGAAAAACTGTTTTTT. Translated: CASSFSGQGDEKLFF.

This clone was counted once. This chain joins TRBV29-1 and TRBJ1-4; no definite D call. Germline assignment: CDR1 SQVTM and CDR2 ANQGSEA. Trimming took off 5 bases at V and 10 bases at J, with 17 bases between the two ends. The length of the CDR3 is 13 residues. The CDR3 sequence is CSVFVQRRRKLFF. The CDR3 DNA is TGCAGCGTTTTTGTGCAGAGGCGGAGAAAACTGTTTTTT.

The chain has TRBV3-1 (or the pseudogene TRBV3-2) and TRBJ1-3; D is unresolved. The CDR3 loop spans 15 amino acids. Trimming took 3 bases from V and 0 from J, leaving 9 bases between them. Per germline, CDR1 LGHDT and CDR2 YNNKEL (reference sequence). CDR3 coding DNA: TGTGCCAGCAGCCAGTCTTGGCCCTCTGGAAACACCATATATTTT. This codes for CASSQSWPSGNTIYF.

The V call is TRBV20-1, the J call TRBJ1-2; 8 nucleotides agree with TRBD1. This CDR3 region has 11 residues. Germline-derived CDR1 and CDR2 are DFQATT and SNEGSKA (reference sequence). Losses at the gene ends were 4 bases for V and 8 bases for J; bases not matched to a gene: 3. CDR3 residues: CSATGGYGYTF. For the CDR3, the DNA is TGCAGTGCTACAGGGGGCTACGGCTACACCTTC.

This clone was seen only once. This chain's CDR3 is CASSLIQGLNTEAFF. The CDR3 coding sequence is TGTGCCAGCAGCTTAATACAGGGGCTGAACACTGAAGCTTTCTTT. The J gene is TRBJ1-1, the V gene TRBV7-9; the match to TRBD1 covers 7 bases. The junction had 3 bases not matched to a gene; V was cut back by 2 bases and J by 0 bases. Looked up from germline, CDR1 is SEHNR and CDR2 is FQNEAQ (reference sequence). The CDR3 consists of 15 residues. Filled out from reference TRBV7-9 and TRBJ1-1, the complete variable domain reads DTGVSQNPRHKITKRGQNVTFRCDPISEHNRLYWYRQTLGQGPEFLTYFQNEAQLEKSRLLSDRFSAERPKGSFSTLEIQRTEQGDSAMYLCASSLIQGLNTEAFFGQGTRLTVV.

The chain combines TRBV28 with TRBJ1-5, with TRBD1 as a possible D gene (5 bases). V shed 5 bases and J shed 3 bases, with 14 bases lying between them. This CDR3 has 15 residues. CDR1 and CDR2 from the germline V gene are MDHEN and SYDVKM. In nucleotides, the CDR3 is TGTGCCAGCAGTCTCCTCACAGGTAACAATCAGCCCCAGCATTTT. Protein product: CASSLLTGNNQPQHF.

The gene calls are TRBV30 and TRBJ2-4; 7 nucleotides line up with TRBD2. This CDR3 spans 14 amino acids. V was pared by 0 bases and J by 8 bases, with 7 bases of the junction left unmatched. Germline CDR1 reads GTSNPN; CDR2 reads SVGIG (reference sequence). This chain's CDR3 is CAWSVLGGRDIQYF. The CDR3 DNA sequence: TGTGCCTGGAGTGTACTCGGGGGGAGAGACATTCAGTACTTC.

The rearrangement links TRBV14 to TRBJ1-2; D not resolved. Germline lookup yields CDR1 SGHDN and CDR2 FVKESK. This CDR3 region has 15 residues. Trimming pared 2 bases from V and 4 bases from J, leaving 14 bases between. In DNA, the CDR3 is TGTGCCAGCAGCCAATCCCCGGAGCCTTTCTATGGCTACACCTTC. Its translation: CASSQSPEPFYGYTF.

The chain joins TRBV6-1 to TRBJ2-2; no firm D call. Trimming took off 1 base at V and 1 base at J, with 7 bases between the two ends. Germline CDR1 and CDR2: MNHNS and SASEGT. The CDR3 spans 15 residues. Here the CDR3 reads CASSEGRLNTGELFF. The CDR3 bases are TGTGCCAGCAGTGAAGGCCGGCTGAACACCGGGGAGCTGTTTTTT.

The rearrangement links TRBV3-1 (or the pseudogene TRBV3-2) to TRBJ1-2; unclear D gene. The CDR3 has 17 residues. Germline V lookup: CDR1 LGHDT, CDR2 YNNKEL (reference sequence). Between the trimmed V and J ends, which lost 0 bases and 0 bases, there was a span of 14 bases. Written as DNA, the CDR3 is TGTGCCAGCAGCCAAGAACTCCTGGCAGACGCTAACTATGGCTACACCTTC. This translates into CASSQELLADANYGYTF.

The chain links TRBV6-5 to TRBJ2-1, with 8 bases identical to TRBD1. Per the germline V gene, CDR1 is MNHEY and CDR2 is SVGAGI. V lost 6 bases to trimming and J lost 1 base; unmatched junction nucleotides: 5. The CDR3 runs 15 residues. The CDR3 region has the DNA TGTGCCAGCAGCCGGACAGGGAGATCCTACAATGAGCAGTTCTTC. This sequence encodes CASSRTGRSYNEQFF.

The chain carries TRBV30 and TRBJ1-4, with a tentative D call TRBD1 (5 bases). Germline CDR1 and CDR2: GTSNPN and SVGIG (reference sequence). The CDR3 extends over 15 amino acids. Trimming cost V 1 base and J 3 bases, with 12 bases left between them. The CDR3 coding sequence is TGTGCCTGGAGTGCACCCGGGACGGCTAATGAAAAACTGTTTTTT. This encodes CAWSAPGTANEKLFF.

This chain joins TRBV6-5 and TRBJ2-1, with 7 bases lining up with TRBD2. This CDR3 has 15 amino acids. Germline CDR1 is MNHEY and CDR2 is SVGAGI. V trimming: 6 bases; J trimming: 2 bases; junction bases outside the gene matches: 7. CDR3 in DNA: TGTGCCAGCAGCCGAGCGGGACTCACCTACAATGAGCAGTTCTTC. It encodes CASSRAGLTYNEQFF.

CDR3 region: CASSPGGYEQYF. The CDR3 nucleotides are TGTGCCAGCAGCCCCGGGGGCTACGAGCAGTACTTC. V is TRBV14 and J is TRBJ2-7; D perhaps matches TRBD2 (6 bases). Trimming shortened V by 4 bases and J by 3 bases, and 7 bases separated the two germline ends. Germline V gene sequence: CDR1 SGHDN, CDR2 FVKESK. This CDR3 has 12 amino acids.

This chain joins TRBV4-2 and TRBJ2-7; weak D call: TRBD2 (6 bases). This CDR3 contains 14 residues. V gave up 4 bases and J gave up 2 bases, with 12 bases separating them. Germline CDR1 and CDR2: LGHNA and YNFKEQ. CDR3 DNA: TGTGCCAGCAGCCCCACGGGACTCCCCTACGAGCAGTACTTC. Translation gives CASSPTGLPYEQYF.

The chain carries TRBV5-5 and TRBJ1-2; 12 bases align to TRBD1. Germline CDR1 SGHKS, CDR2 YYEKEE (reference sequence). This CDR3 has 16 residues. Trimming cost V 4 bases and J 8 bases; bases outside gene matches: 12. In DNA form, the CDR3 reads TGTGCCAGCAGCCCCATGTGGGGACAGGGGGCCGAAGGCTACACCTTC. As protein: CASSPMWGQGAEGYTF.

V is TRBV5-8 and J is TRBJ2-7; tentative D call: TRBD2 (6 bases). Trimming removed 1 base from V and 6 bases from J, with 17 bases in between. CDR1 is SGHTS, CDR2 YDEGEE, per germline. The CDR3 totals 15 residues. The CDR3 nucleotides are TGTGCCAGCAGCTTGACGACCATGGGGGGACTCGAGCAGTACTTC. It yields the protein CASSLTTMGGLEQYF.

In this sample, this clone turned up a few times. In DNA, the CDR3 is TGTGCCAGCAGAATAGCGGGTGAATCCTACAATGAGCAGTTCTTC. It translates to CASRIAGESYNEQFF. This sequence joins TRBV28 and TRBJ2-1; 7 nucleotides agree with TRBD2. Germline-derived CDR1 and CDR2 are MDHEN and SYDVKM. V was pared by 6 bases and J by 1 base, with 6 bases of the junction left unmatched. CDR3 size: 15 residues.

The gene calls are TRBV6-5 and TRBJ1-1, with a tentative D call TRBD1 (5 bases). The CDR3 extends over 14 amino acids. CDR1 MNHEY and CDR2 SVGAGI come from the germline V gene. Trimming shortened V by 5 bases and J by 1 base, and 11 bases separated the two germline ends. This CDR3 is CASSRAGGNTEAFF. The CDR3 coding sequence is TGTGCCAGCAGTCGCGCGGGGGGGAACACTGAAGCTTTCTTT.

This clone appeared once. The rearrangement links TRBV30 to TRBJ1-1; D is perhaps TRBD1 (5 bases). Trimming took off 2 bases at V and 5 bases at J, with 9 bases between the two ends. Looked up from germline, CDR1 is GTSNPN and CDR2 is SVGIG (reference sequence). There are 12 residues in the CDR3. In DNA, the CDR3 is TGTGCCTGGAGTAGGGGCAGGACTGAAGCTTTCTTT. It yields the protein CAWSRGRTEAFF.

V is TRBV19 and J is TRBJ1-5, with D unclear. From germline, CDR1 is LNHDA and CDR2 SQIVND (reference sequence). V gave up 5 bases and J gave up 0 bases, with 17 bases separating them. CDR3 length equals 17 residues. In nucleotides, the CDR3 is TGTGCCAGTAGTGCCGACCCGCGAGATTATAGCAATCAGCCCCAGCATTTT. Encoded protein: CASSADPRDYSNQPQHF.

This clone occurred a few times. V gene TRBV2 combines with J gene TRBJ1-2, with D maybe TRBD1 (5 bases). Trimming took 6 bases from V and 4 from J, leaving 15 bases between them. The CDR3 totals 14 residues. Germline loops: CDR1 SNHLY, CDR2 FYNNEI. The CDR3 is CASRGHSPGYGYTF. The DNA of the CDR3 is TGTGCCAGCAGGGGGCATTCACCAGGCTATGGCTACACCTTC.

J is TRBJ1-6 and V is TRBV30; D possibly corresponds to TRBD1 (5 bases). The CDR3 is 13 residues long. Per the germline V gene, CDR1 is GTSNPN and CDR2 is SVGIG (reference sequence). The ends were cut back, 5 bases at V and 10 bases at J, with 15 bases in the middle. CDR3 loop: CAWDRDLGSPLHF. The CDR3 coding sequence is TGTGCCTGGGACCGGGACCTCGGATCACCCCTCCACTTT.

V usage is TRBV23-1 and J usage is TRBJ2-3; D is undetermined. TRBV23-1 is an open reading frame, and its role is uncertain. V was shortened by 2 bases and J by 5 bases, with 11 bases between the two germline ends. This CDR3 has 14 residues. CDR3 in amino acids: CASSQTPSLDTQYF. CDR3 coding DNA: TGCGCCAGCAGTCAAACCCCTTCCTTAGATACGCAGTATTTT.

The chain joins TRBV7-8 to TRBJ2-7; unclear D gene. Trimming pared 4 bases from V and 3 bases from J, leaving 4 bases between. Germline CDR1 and CDR2: SGHVS and FQNEAQ. CDR3 length equals 11 residues. The CDR3 DNA follows: TGTGCCAGCAGCTCCCACTACGAGCAGTACTTC. Translation gives CASSSHYEQYF. Supplemented by reference TRBV7-8 and TRBJ2-7, the full variable domain reads GAGVSQSPRYKVAKRGQDVALRCDPISGHVSLFWYQQALGQGPEFLTYFQNEAQLDKSGLPSDRFFAERPEGSVSTLKIQRTQQEDSAVYLCASSSHYEQYFGPGTRLTVT.

The chain recombines TRBV5-1 with TRBJ1-1; 7 bases map to TRBD1. Losses at the gene ends were 6 bases for V and 0 bases for J; bases not matched to a gene: 5. CDR1 and CDR2 from the germline V gene are SGHRS and YFSETQ. The CDR3 loop spans 14 amino acids. The CDR3 nucleotides read TGCGCCAGCATCCATGGGACAGTGAACACTGAAGCTTTCTTT. Protein product: CASIHGTVNTEAFF.

V and J are TRBV11-2 and TRBJ2-7; 7 bases line up with TRBD2. The junction had 6 bases not matched to a gene; V was cut back by 4 bases and J by 3 bases. CDR1 is SGHAT, CDR2 FQNNGV, per germline. The CDR3 loop spans 14 amino acids. The CDR3 DNA reads as TGTGCCAGCAGCTCATGGGCGGGAGTCTACGAGCAGTACTTC. It is translated as CASSSWAGVYEQYF. The whole variable domain, filled in from reference TRBV11-2 and TRBJ2-7, reads EAGVAQSPRYKIIEKRQSVAFWCNPISGHATLYWYQQILGQGPKLLIQFQNNGVVDDSQLPKDRFSAERLKGVDSTLKIQPAKLEDSAVYLCASSSWAGVYEQYFGPGTRLTVT.